This T cell receptor (beta chain) was identified during a study of blood T cell repertoires in COVID-19. In the study overall: The cDNA or gDNA used as material had been derived from T cells, B-cell-depleted T cells, or PBMCs.

Germline-derived CDR1 and CDR2 are SNHLY and FYNNEI. The CDR3 has 15 residues. Trimming took 0 bases from V and 7 from J, leaving 15 bases between them. Measured with immunoSEQ multiplex PCR; TCRdb has only the in-frame clones, and not every one. This table has 150,000 to 200,000 clones, 75% to 90% appearing once. Participants, about 18 to 90 years old, spanned fewer than 25 US areas. For recovered donors of Cohort 3, there were two negative PCRs, clearance, or symptom resolution. The sequence was collected from a man aged 35 to 55 who had recovered from COVID-19. What was sequenced was PBMCs or T cells enriched from blood (not recorded which). This rearrangement joins TRBV2 to TRBJ1-2; no definite D call. The CDR3, as DNA: TGTGCCAGCAGTGAAGCGCTTGGGTCTGCGGGTGGCTACACCTTC. It specifies CASSEALGSAGGYTF. Full variable domain (outside the CDR3, taken from reference TRBV2 and TRBJ1-2): EPEVTQTPSHQVTQMGQEVILRCVPISNHLYFYWYRQILGQKVEFLVSFYNNEISEKSEIFDDQFSVERPDGSNFTLKIRSTKLEDSAMYFCASSEALGSAGGYTFGSGTRLTVV.